This note documents a single T cell receptor (beta chain) sequence. What it binds is not known. Trimming pared 1 base from V and 3 bases from J, leaving 10 bases between. The CDR3 is 14 amino acids. Germline V gene data show CDR1 as LGHNA and CDR2 as YSLEER. The sample comes from a study of T cells after yellow fever vaccination. The study's findings and limits: At around 95% for CD4 and 70% to 90% for CD8, most primary-vaccination clones showed up again after the booster.

Via MiXCR, TCRdb re-called the 5' RACE reads, giving one row per CDR3 protein. The repertoire includes more than 300,000 distinct CDR3 sequences, around a tenth of them detected once, and approximately 3.3% sits in the top ten. This chain joins TRBV4-3 and TRBJ2-7; D not certain. The sequence came from a man between 18 and 29 years old who received the YFV17D yellow fever vaccine. This specimen consisted of CD4+ T cells sorted from PBMCs, obtained 45 days after the yellow fever booster vaccination. This CDR3 reads CASSQVVQVYEQYF. CDR3 DNA: TGCGCCAGCAGCCAAGTAGTGCAGGTCTACGAGCAGTACTTC.